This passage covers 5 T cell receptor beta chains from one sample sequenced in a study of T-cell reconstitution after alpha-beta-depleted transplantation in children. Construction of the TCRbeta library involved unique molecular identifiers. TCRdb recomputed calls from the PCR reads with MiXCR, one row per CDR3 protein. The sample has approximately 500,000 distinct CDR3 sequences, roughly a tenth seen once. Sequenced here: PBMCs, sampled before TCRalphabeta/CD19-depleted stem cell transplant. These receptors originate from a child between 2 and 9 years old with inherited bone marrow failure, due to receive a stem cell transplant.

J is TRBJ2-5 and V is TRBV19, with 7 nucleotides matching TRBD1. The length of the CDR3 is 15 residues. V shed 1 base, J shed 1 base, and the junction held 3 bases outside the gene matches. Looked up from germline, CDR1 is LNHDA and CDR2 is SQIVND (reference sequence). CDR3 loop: CASSIGDRLQETQYF. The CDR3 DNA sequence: TGTGCCAGTAGTATAGGGGACAGACTCCAAGAGACCCAGTACTTC.

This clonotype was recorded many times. CDR3 sequence (DNA): TGTGCCAGCAGCCCTCCGGGACAGGGCGCGGGTGGCTACACCTTC. Its translation: CASSPPGQGAGGYTF. The rearrangement links TRBV7-2 to TRBJ1-2; 9 bases agree with TRBD1. Germline V gene sequence: CDR1 SGHTA, CDR2 FQGNSA. Trimming cost V 5 bases and J 7 bases; bases outside gene matches: 11. The CDR3 runs to 15 residues.

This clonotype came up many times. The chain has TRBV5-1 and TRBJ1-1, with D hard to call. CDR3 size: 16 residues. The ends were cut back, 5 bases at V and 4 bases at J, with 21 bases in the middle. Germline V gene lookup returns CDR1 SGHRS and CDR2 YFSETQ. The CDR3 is CASSQTLPGRGTEAFF. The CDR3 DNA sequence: TGCGCCAGCAGTCAGACCCTTCCCGGACGGGGCACTGAAGCTTTCTTT.

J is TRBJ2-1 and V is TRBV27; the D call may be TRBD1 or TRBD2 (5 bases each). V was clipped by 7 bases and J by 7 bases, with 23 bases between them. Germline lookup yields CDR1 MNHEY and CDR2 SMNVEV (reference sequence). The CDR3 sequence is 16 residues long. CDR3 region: CASIPSMGTWGNEQFF. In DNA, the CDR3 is TGTGCCAGCATTCCTTCTATGGGGACCTGGGGGAATGAGCAGTTCTTC.

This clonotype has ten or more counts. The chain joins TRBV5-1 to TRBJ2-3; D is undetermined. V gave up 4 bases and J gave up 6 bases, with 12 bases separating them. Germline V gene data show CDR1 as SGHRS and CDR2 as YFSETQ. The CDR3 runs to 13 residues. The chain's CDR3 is CASSVIPTDTQYF. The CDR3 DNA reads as TGCGCCAGCAGCGTTATCCCCACTGATACGCAGTATTTT.